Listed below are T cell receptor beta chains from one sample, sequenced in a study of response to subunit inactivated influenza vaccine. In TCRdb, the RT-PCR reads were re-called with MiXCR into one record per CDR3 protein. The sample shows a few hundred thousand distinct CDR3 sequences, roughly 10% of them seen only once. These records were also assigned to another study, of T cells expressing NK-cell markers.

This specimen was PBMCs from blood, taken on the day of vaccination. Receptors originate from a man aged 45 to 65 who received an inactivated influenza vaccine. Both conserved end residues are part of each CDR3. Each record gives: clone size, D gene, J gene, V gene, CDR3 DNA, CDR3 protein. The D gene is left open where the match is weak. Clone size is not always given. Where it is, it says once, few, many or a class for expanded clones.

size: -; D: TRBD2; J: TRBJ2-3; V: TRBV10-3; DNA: TGTGCCATCAGTGCCCTAGCGGGTGGCACAGATACGCAGTATTTT; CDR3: CAISALAGGTDTQYF
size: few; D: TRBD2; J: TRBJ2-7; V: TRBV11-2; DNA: TGTGCCAGCAGCTTAGCTCCCGGGGGGAAATACGAGCAGTACTTC; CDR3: CASSLAPGGKYEQYF
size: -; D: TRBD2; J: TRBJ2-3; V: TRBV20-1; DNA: TGCAGTGCTAGCGTAAGACGTGGCGGGAGGGCCCGGACAGATACGCAGTATTTT; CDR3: CSASVRRGGRARTDTQYF
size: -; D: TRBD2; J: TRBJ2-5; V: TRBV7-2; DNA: TGTGCCAGCAACCTGCGGGGGGGCAAAGAGACCCAGTACTTC; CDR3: CASNLRGGKETQYF
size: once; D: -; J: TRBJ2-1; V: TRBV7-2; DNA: TGTGCCAGCAGCCGGGACTGGGGATCTGTCTATGAGCAGTTCTTC; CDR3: CASSRDWGSVYEQFF
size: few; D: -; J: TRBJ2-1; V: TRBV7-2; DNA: TGTGCCAGCAGCTTACTACGGTCTTCACAGTTCTTC; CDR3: CASSLLRSSQFF
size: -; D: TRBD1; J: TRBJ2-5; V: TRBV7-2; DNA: TGTGCCAGCAGCGCAGGGGGAGCCCAAGAGACCCAGTACTTC; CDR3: CASSAGGAQETQYF
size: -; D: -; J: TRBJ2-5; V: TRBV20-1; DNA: TGCAGTGCTCAAAGCTCCGAGACCCAGTACTTC; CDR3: CSAQSSETQYF
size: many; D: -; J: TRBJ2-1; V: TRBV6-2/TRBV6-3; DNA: TGTGCCAGCAGCCCGTGGGGGAATGAGCAGTTCTTC; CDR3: CASSPWGNEQFF
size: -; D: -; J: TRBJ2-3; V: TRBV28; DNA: TGTGCCAGCAGCCGGACAGAGACCCGCACAGATACGCAGTATTTT; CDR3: CASSRTETRTDTQYF
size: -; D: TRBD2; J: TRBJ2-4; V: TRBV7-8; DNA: TGTGCCAGCAGCACTCTTAGCGGGGGGGCGCATAACATTCAGTACTTC; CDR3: CASSTLSGGAHNIQYF
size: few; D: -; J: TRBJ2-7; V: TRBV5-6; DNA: TGTGCCAGCAGCTTCTCCACCCGGGGTTCCTACGAGCAGTACTTC; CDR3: CASSFSTRGSYEQYF
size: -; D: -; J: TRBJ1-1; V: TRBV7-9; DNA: TGTGCCAGCAGCTTAGATTTAAAAGGTGAAGCTTTCTTT; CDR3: CASSLDLKGEAFF
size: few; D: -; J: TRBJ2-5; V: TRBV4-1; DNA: TGCGCCAGCAGCAAAGGGGGGACCCAAGAGACCCAGTACTTC; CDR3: CASSKGGTQETQYF
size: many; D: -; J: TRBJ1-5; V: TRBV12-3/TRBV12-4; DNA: TGTGCCAGCAGTCTAGGGCCCGGGCTCAATCAGCCCCAGCATTTT; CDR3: CASSLGPGLNQPQHF
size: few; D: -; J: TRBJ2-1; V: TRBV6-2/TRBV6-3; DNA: TGTGCCAGCAGTGCCGGGACTCCGTCTGGGGAGCAGTTCTTC; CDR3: CASSAGTPSGEQFF
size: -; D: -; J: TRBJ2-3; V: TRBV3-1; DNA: TGTGCCAGCAGCCAAGAAAGATACTTACCTCCCGGAGATACGCAGTATTTT; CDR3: CASSQERYLPPGDTQYF
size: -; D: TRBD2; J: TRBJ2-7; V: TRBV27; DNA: TGTGCCAGCAGTTTAACCGGACTAGCGGGAGCAAACGAGCAGTACTTC; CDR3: CASSLTGLAGANEQYF
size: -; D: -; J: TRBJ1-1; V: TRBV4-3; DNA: TGCGCCAGCAGCCCGGGGGCGGCGAACACTGAAGCTTTCTTT; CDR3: CASSPGAANTEAFF
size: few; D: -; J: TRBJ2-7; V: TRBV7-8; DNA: TGTGCCAGCAGCGTTGGATTCTACTACGAGCAGTACTTC; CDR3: CASSVGFYYEQYF
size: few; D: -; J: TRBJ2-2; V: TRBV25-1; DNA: TGTGCCAGCAGTGTGTCGGACACCGGGGAGCTGTTTTTT; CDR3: CASSVSDTGELFF
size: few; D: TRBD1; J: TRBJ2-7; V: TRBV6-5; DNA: TGTGCCAGCAGTTTGACAGGGTTCGGAATCTACGAGCAGTACTTC; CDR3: CASSLTGFGIYEQYF
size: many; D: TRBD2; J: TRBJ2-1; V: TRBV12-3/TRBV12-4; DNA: TGTGCCAGCAGTTTATCTAGCGGGAGGGGTGAGCAGTTCTTC; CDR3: CASSLSSGRGEQFF
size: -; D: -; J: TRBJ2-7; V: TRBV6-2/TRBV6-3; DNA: TGTGCCAGCAGACGGACGGAAGGGAGATCCTACGAGCAGTACTTC; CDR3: CASRRTEGRSYEQYF
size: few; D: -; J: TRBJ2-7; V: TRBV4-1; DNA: TGCGCCAGCAGCCGCGTTACAGGGCCCTCCTCCTACGAGCAGTACTTC; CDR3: CASSRVTGPSSYEQYF
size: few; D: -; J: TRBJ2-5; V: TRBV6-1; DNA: TGTGCCAGCAGCCTACGGACGGAAAATACCCAGTACTTC; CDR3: CASSLRTENTQYF
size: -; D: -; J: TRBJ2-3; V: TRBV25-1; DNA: TGTGCCAGCAGTGATTGGACGGACCAAGCAGATACGCAGTATTTT; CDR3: CASSDWTDQADTQYF
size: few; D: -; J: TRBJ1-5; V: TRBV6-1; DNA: TGTGCCAGCAGTACGGGAAGATACATGGCCCAGCATTTT; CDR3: CASSTGRYMAQHF
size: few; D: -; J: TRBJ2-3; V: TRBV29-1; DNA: TGCAGCGTTCAACGGCAGGGCGGCACAGATACGCAGTATTTT; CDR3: CSVQRQGGTDTQYF